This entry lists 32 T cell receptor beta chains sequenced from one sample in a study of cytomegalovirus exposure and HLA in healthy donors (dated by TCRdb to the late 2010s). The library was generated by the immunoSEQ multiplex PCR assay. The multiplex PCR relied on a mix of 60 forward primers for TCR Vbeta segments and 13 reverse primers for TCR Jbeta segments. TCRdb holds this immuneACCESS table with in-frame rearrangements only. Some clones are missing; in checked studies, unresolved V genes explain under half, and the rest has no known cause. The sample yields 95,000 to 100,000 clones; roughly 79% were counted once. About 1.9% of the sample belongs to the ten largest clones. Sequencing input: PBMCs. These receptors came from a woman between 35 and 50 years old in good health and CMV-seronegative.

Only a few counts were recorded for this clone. The CDR3, as DNA: TGTGCCAGCAGCCAGACAGGGGCGCCGATCTACAATGAGCAGTTCTTC. Protein: CASSQTGAPIYNEQFF. The chain couples TRBV2 to TRBJ2-1; TRBD1 agrees at 8 bases. CDR1 SNHLY and CDR2 FYNNEI come from the germline V gene. J was trimmed by 3 bases and V by 6 bases; bases with no gene match: 10. The CDR3 sequence is 16 residues long.

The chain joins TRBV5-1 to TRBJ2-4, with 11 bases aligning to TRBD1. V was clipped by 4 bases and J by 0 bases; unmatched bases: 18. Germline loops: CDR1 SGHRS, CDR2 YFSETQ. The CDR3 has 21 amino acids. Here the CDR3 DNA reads TGCGCCAGCAGCCCCCGTGGGGGACAGGGGGAGAATCTCATAGCCAAAAACATTCAGTACTTC. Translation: CASSPRGGQGENLIAKNIQYF.

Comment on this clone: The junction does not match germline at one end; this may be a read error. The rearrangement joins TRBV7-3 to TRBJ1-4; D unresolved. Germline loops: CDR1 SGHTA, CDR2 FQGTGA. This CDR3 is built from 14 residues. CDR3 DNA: TGTGCCAGCAGCTTCTACAGCTATAATGAAAAACTGGTTTTT. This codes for CASSFYSYNEKLVF.

CDR3 in DNA: TGTGCCAGCAGTGAAGCGGGACTAGCGGGGGGGCCGTGGTTCTTC. It codes for CASSEAGLAGGPWFF. The genes are TRBV2 and TRBJ2-1; 16 nucleotides line up with TRBD2. The CDR3 runs to 15 residues. J lost 15 bases, V lost 0 bases, and 5 bases had no gene match. CDR1 and CDR2 from the germline V gene are SNHLY and FYNNEI.

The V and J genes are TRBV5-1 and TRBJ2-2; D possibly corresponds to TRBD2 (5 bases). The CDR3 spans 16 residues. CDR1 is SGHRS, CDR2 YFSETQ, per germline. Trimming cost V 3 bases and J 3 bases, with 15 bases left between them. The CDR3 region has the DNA TGCGCCAGCAGCTCCCTGATTCTGCGGGACACCGGGGAGCTGTTTTTT. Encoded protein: CASSSLILRDTGELFF.

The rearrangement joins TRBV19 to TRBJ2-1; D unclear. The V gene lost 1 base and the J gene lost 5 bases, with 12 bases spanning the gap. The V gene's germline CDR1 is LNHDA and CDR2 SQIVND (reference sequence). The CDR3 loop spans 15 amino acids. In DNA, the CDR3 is TGTGCCAGTAGTATAGTAGGTGGGCAGGACAATGAGCAGTTCTTC. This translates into CASSIVGGQDNEQFF.

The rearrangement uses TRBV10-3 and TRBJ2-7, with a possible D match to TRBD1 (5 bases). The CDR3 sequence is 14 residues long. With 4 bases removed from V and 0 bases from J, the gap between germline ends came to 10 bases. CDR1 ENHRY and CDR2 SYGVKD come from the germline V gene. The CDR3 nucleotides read TGTGCCATCAGTGGGGGCCCAGCCTCCTACGAGCAGTACTTC. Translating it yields CAISGGPASYEQYF.

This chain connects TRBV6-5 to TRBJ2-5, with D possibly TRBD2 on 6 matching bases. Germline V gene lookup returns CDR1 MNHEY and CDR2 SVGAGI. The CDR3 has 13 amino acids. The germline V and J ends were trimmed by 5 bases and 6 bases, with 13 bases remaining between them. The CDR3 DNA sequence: TGTGCCAGCAGTGCCACCGGGACTCAGACCCAGTACTTC. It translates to CASSATGTQTQYF.

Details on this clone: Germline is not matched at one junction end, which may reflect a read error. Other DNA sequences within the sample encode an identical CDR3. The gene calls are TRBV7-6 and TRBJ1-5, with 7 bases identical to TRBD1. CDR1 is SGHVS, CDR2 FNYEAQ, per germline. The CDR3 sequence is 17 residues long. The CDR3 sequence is CASSLARGAGSGQPQHF. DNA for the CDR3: TGTGCCAGCAGCTTAGCCAGGGGGGCAGGGAGCGGCCAGCCCCAACATTTT.

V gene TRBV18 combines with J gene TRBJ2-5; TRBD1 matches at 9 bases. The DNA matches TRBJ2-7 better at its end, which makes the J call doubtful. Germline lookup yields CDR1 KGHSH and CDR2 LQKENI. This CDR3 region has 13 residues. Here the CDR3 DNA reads TGTGCCAGCTCACGCCGGGACAGGGACGAGCAGTACTTC. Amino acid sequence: CASSRRDRDEQYF.

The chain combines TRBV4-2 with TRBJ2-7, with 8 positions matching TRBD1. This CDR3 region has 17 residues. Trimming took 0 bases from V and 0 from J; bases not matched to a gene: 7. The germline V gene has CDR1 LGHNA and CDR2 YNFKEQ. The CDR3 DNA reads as TGTGCCAGCAGCCAAGACCACAGACAGGGGTTCTCCTACGAGCAGTACTTC. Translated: CASSQDHRQGFSYEQYF.

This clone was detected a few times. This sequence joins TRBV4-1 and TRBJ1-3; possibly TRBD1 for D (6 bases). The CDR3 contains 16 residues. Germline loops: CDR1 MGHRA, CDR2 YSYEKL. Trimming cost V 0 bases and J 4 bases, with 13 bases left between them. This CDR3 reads CASSQDRGLTGNTIYF. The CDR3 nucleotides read TGCGCCAGCAGCCAAGACAGGGGATTAACAGGAAACACCATATATTTT.

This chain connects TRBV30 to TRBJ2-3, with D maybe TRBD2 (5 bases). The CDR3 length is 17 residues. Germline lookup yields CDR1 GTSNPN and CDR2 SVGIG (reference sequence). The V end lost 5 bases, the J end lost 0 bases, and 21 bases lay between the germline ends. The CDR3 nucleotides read TGTGCCTGGGGATCCACTAGAACGAGTAGAAGCACAGATACGCAGTATTTT. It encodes CAWGSTRTSRSTDTQYF.

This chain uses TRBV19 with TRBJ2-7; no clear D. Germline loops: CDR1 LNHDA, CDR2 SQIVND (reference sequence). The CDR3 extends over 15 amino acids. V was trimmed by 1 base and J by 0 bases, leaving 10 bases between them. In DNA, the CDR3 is TGTGCCAGTAGTATAGGGGCCAGGAACTCCTACGAGCAGTACTTC. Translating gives CASSIGARNSYEQYF.

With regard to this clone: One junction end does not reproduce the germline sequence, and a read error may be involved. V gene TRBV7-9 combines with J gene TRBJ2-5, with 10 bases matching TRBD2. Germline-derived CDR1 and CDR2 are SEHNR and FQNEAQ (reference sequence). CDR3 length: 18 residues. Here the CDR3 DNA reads TGTTCCAGCAGCTCCACGGGGCTAGCGGGAGCCATCCAAGAGACCCAGTACTTC. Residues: CSSSSTGLAGAIQETQYF.

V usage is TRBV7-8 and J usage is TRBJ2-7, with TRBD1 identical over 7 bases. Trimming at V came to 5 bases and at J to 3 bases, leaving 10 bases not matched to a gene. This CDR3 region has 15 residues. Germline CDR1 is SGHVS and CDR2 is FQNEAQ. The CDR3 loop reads CASSLEGAGGYEQYF. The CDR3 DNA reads TGTGCCAGCAGCCTCGAGGGGGCAGGAGGCTACGAGCAGTACTTC.

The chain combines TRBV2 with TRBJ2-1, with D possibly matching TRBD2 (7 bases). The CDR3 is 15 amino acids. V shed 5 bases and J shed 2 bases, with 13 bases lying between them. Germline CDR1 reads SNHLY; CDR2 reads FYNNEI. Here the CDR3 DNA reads TGTGCCAGCAGTCAAAGGGGGGGAGCCTACAATGAGCAGTTCTTC. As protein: CASSQRGGAYNEQFF.

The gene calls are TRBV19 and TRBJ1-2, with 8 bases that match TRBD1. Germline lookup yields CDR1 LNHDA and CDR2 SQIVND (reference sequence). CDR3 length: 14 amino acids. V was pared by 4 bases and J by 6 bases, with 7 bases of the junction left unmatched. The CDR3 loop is CASSRPTGENGYTF. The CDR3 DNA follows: TGTGCCAGTAGTAGACCGACAGGGGAGAATGGCTACACCTTC. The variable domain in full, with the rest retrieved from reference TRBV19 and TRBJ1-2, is DGGITQSPKYLFRKEGQNVTLSCEQNLNHDAMYWYRQDPGQGLRLIYYSQIVNDFQKGDIAEGYSVSREKKESFPLTVTSAQKNPTAFYLCASSRPTGENGYTFGSGTRLTVV.

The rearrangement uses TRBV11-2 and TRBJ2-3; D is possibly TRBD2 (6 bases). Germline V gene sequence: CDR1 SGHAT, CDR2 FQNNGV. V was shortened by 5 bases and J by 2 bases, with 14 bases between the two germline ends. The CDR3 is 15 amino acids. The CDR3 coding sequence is TGTGCCAGCAGCCTCTTAGCGGTACCCACAGATACGCAGTATTTT. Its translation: CASSLLAVPTDTQYF.

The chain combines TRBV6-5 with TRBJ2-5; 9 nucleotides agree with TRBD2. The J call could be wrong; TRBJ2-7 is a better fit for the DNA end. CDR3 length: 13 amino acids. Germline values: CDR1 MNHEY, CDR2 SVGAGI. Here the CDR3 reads CASSKTSGYEQYF. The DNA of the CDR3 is TGTGCCAGCAGCAAGACTAGCGGCTACGAGCAGTACTTC.

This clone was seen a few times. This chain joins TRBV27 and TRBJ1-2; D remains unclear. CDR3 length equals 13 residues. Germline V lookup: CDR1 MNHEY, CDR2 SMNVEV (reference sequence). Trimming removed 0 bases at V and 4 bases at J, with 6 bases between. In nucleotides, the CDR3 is TGTGCCAGCAGTTTATCGATGGCCTATGGCTACACCTTC. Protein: CASSLSMAYGYTF.

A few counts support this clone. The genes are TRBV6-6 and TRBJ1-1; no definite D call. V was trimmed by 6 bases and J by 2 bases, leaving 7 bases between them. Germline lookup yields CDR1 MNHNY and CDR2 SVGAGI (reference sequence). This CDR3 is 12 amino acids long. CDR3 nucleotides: TGTGCCAGCAGCGACTCAAACACTGAAGCTTTCTTT. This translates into CASSDSNTEAFF.

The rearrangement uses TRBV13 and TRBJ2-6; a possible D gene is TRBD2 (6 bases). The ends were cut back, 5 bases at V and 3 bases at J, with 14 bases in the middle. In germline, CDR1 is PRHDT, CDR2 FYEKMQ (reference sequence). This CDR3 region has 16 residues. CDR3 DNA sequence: TGTGCCAGCAGCCCGGGCCTGGGAGGTGGGGCCAACGTCCTGACTTTC. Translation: CASSPGLGGGANVLTF.

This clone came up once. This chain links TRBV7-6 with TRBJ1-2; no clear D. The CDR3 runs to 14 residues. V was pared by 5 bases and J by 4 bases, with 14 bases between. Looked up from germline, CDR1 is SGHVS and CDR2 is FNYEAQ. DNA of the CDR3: TGTGCCAGCAGCCCTGCTGGCAGGCCCTATGGCTACACCTTC. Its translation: CASSPAGRPYGYTF.

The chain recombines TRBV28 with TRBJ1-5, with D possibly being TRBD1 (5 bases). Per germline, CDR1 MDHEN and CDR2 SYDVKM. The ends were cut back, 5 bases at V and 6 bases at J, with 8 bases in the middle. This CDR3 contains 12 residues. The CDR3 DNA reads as TGTGCCAGCAGTCTAGGGGTTCAGCCCCAGCATTTT. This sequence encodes CASSLGVQPQHF.

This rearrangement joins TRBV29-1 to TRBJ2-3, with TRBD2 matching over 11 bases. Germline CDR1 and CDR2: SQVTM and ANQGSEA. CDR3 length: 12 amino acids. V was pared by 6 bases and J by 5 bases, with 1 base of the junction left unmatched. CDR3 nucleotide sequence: TGCAGCGTGGGACTAGCGGAAGATACGCAGTATTTT. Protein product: CSVGLAEDTQYF.

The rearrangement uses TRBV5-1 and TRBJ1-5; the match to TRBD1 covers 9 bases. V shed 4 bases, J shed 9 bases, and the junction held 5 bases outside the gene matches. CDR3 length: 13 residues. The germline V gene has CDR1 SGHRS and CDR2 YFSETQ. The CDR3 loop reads CASSEGQGGPQHF. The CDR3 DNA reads TGCGCCAGCAGCGAGGGACAGGGCGGGCCCCAGCATTTT.

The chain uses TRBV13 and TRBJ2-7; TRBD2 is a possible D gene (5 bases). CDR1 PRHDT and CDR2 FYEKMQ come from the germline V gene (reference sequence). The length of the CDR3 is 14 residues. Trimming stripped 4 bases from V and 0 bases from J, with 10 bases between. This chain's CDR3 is CASSSERTSYEQYF. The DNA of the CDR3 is TGTGCCAGCAGCTCGGAGCGGACCTCCTACGAGCAGTACTTC.

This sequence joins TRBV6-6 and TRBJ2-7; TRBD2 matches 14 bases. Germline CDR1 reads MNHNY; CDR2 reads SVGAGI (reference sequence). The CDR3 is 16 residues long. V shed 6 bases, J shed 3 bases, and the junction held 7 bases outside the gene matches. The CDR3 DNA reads TGTGCCAGCAGCCCCGGGACTAGCGGGAGACTCTACGAGCAGTACTTC. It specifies CASSPGTSGRLYEQYF.

CDR3 protein: CASRPTGANTGELFF. The CDR3 DNA sequence: TGTGCCAGCAGGCCGACAGGGGCGAACACCGGGGAGCTGTTTTTT. The chain combines TRBV6-5 with TRBJ2-2, with 8 positions matching TRBD1. V shed 6 bases and J 0 bases; nucleotides not matched to a gene: 3. Germline V gene lookup returns CDR1 MNHEY and CDR2 SVGAGI. CDR3 size: 15 residues.

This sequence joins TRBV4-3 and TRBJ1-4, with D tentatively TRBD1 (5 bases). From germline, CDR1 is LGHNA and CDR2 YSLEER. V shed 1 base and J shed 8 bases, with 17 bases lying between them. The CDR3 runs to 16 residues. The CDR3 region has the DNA TGCGCCAGCAGCCAAGCCGCGGCCAGGGAGGAGGAAAAACTGTTTTTT. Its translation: CASSQAAAREEEKLFF.

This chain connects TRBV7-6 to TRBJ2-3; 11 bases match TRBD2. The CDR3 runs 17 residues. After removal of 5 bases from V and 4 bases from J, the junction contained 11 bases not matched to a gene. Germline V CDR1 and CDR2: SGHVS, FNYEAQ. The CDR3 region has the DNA TGTGCCAGCAGCACCGGGACTAGCGGAGCCGGGCCAGATACGCAGTATTTT. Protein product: CASSTGTSGAGPDTQYF.